This T cell receptor beta chain appears in the sequencing data of a study of tumor-infiltrating lymphocytes in oesophageal squamous cell carcinoma (dated by TCRdb to about 2016). The germline V gene (reference sequence) supplies CDR1 SEHNR and CDR2 FQNEAQ. Counted from cysteine to phenylalanine, this CDR3 has 18 amino acids. CDR3 DNA only is kept here, 54 bases in frame from base 1. Cut back by 4 bases and 0 bases, the V and J ends lie 19 bases apart. This clonotype was seen only a few times. The antigen it recognizes is unknown. No base quality values were provided; no much bigger clone lies one nucleotide off. The method behind the library was PCR. Sequencer: Illumina HiSeq 2000. TCRdb applied fastp at Q25 and MiXCR to the public reads, then kept only in-frame beta chains. Each CDR3 protein appears once, grouped with its most common genes and DNA. This sample has 15,000 to 20,000 distinct CDR3 sequences in its table, and around 40% of those were observed once. The top ten constitute about 42% of the sample.

The specimen was blood. The origin of this receptor is a female donor with esophageal squamous cell carcinoma. The receptor chain draws on TRBV7-9 and TRBJ2-1, with a tentative D gene TRBD2 over 5 matching bases. The CDR3 here reads CASSSLAYSRSSYNEQFF. The sequence in DNA is TGTGCCAGCAGCTCGCTAGCTTATAGCAGAAGCTCCTACAATGAGCAGTTCTTC.